Here is one T cell receptor (beta chain) with its context. As yet, its antigen is unknown. Treatment given: roughly ten-day PBMC culture with coronavirus spike peptide pools or control peptides (ViraFEST assay). Once peptide pools had expanded antigen-specific T cells, ViraFEST sequenced TCRs. The data were obtained in a study of vaccination and CD4 T cells after COVID-19. Study information: The authors exposed cells to overlapping spike peptides derived from SARS-CoV-2, HCoV-NL63, HCoV-OC43 and HCoV-229E.

Sequencing of DNA taken from cultured CD4+ T cells relied on the Oncomine TCR Beta short-read assay. Genomic DNA was taken out of cultured CD4+ T cells by extraction. TCRdb re-called the PCR reads with MiXCR, one entry per CDR3 protein. The sample consists of roughly 12,000 distinct CDR3 sequences, 55% to 80% of them appearing once. The germline V gene has CDR1 MNHEY and CDR2 SMNVEV (reference sequence). CDR3 length equals 14 residues. Trimming shortened V by 6 bases and J by 6 bases, and 15 bases separated the two germline ends. This sample comprised CD4+ T cells from blood, cultured in vitro, obtained before SARS-CoV-2 vaccination. The chain couples TRBV27 to TRBJ1-5, with a weak D call TRBD1 (6 bases). The TCR sequence derives from a human donor who had recovered from COVID-19. The CDR3 bases are TGTGCCAGCAGCCCTCAGGGGAGGGGTCAGCCCCAGCATTTT. Protein product: CASSPQGRGQPQHF.